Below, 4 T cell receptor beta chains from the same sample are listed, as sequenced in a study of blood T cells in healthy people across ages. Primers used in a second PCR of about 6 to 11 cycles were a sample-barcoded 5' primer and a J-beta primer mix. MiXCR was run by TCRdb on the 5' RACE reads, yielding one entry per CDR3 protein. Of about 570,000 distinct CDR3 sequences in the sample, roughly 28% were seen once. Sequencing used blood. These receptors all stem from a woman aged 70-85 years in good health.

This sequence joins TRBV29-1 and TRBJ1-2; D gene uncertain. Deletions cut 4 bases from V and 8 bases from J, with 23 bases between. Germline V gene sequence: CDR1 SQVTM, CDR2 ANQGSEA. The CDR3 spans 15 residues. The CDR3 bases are TGCAGCGTTGTATTCAGGTTGACACTCGTTGGGGGCTACACCTTC. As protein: CSVVFRLTLVGGYTF.

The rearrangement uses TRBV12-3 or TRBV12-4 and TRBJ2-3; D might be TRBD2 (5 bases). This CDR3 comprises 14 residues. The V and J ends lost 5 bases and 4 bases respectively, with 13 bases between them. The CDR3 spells CASSVDYDPDTQYF. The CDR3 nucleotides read TGTGCCAGCAGTGTCGACTATGATCCAGATACGCAGTATTTT.

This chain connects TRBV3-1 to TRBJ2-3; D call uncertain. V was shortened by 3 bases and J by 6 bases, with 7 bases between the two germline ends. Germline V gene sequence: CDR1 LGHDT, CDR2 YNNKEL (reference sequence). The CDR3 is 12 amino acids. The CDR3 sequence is CASSHHRDTQYF. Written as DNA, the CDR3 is TGTGCCAGCAGCCACCACCGGGATACGCAGTATTTT.

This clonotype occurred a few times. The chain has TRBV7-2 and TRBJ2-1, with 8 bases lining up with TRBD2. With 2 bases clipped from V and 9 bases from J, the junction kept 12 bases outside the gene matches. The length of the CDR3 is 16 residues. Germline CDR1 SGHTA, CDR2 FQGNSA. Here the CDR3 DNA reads TGTGCCAGCAGCTTACGACCAACCGGGACTAGTCTTGAGCAGTTCTTC. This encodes CASSLRPTGTSLEQFF. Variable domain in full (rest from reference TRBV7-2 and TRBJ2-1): GAGVSQSPSNKVTEKGKDVELRCDPISGHTALYWYRQSLGQGLEFLIYFQGNSAPDKSGLPSDRFSAERTGGSVSTLTIQRTQQEDSAVYLCASSLRPTGTSLEQFFGPGTRLTVL.